This record covers a single TCR beta chain. Its antigen remains undetermined. The cohort was made up of about 670 healthy bone marrow donors. At the time of sampling, every cohort member was nominally healthy, though immune exposures that went unrecorded were likely present. The donor was CMV seronegative and belonged to the group of over 350 seronegative cohort members. Each donor provided a peripheral blood sample, and peripheral blood mononuclear cells were used for TCR beta sequencing. The Qiagen DNeasy Blood Extraction Kit was used to extract genomic DNA from the blood cell samples. This record belongs to a study of cytomegalovirus exposure and HLA in healthy donors (TCRdb year 2017). About the full investigation: According to an earlier analysis of 587 of the donors, some 170 million T cells yielded approximately 120 million unique TCR beta sequences and roughly 280 Gb of sequence data. An early release covering roughly 600 HLA-typed donors comprised about 300 gigabases of sequencing data and around 80 million unique TCR sequences. Among the roughly 390 genotyped donors, more than 70% belonged to the genetic ancestry cluster associated with self-reported Caucasian donors. The aim of the study was to test whether cataloging public T cell receptors could identify signatures of past pathogen exposure. The study profiled the T cell repertoires of some 610 subjects by immunosequencing and related them to cytomegalovirus serostatus. In addition to the first cohort of 666 subjects, a separate validation cohort of 120 different subjects was used. To predict cytomegalovirus infection status, the study combined high-throughput TCR immunosequencing, statistical association of individual TCRs with disease status, and machine learning. To study patterns of TCR occurrence, a later analysis re-analyzed previously published TCR beta repertoires from hundreds of donors and added high-resolution HLA genotyping. Rather than using new phenotypic data, the later analysis identified candidate immune exposures from TCR beta sequences and from how often those sequences occurred across donors. To decide whether each TCR beta V gene segment behaved as functional or pseudogenic, an earlier analysis of nearly 600 of the donors relied on high-throughput TCR beta sequencing. Donor age, sex, ethnicity and CMV serostatus were compiled together with the repertoire data. In a later genetic analysis, genome-wide SNP genotypes for about 65% of the roughly 700 donors were used, and that subset was treated as a discovery cohort. Every repertoire in the discovery cohort had been generated on one and the same sequencing platform. HLA typing included class I and class II loci at four-digit resolution. The number of typed donors differed by locus: about 620-640 for A, B, C, DRB1 and DQB1; 500 to 550 for DQA1; roughly 600 for DPA1; and around 450 for DPB1. About five DR-DQ haplotypes were treated as single units for association and clustering because of strong linkage in the cohort. Among about 360 genotyped donors of the cohort, an average of about 240,000 unique TCR beta nucleotide sequences were sequenced per donor, roughly 20% of them non-productive. Findings and caveats that apply to the study as a whole: In both the original and validation cohorts, the classifier was reported to diagnose cytomegalovirus status with high specificity and sensitivity. A later analysis found that HLA-associated TCR beta chains were more clonally expanded and had lower generation probabilities than equally common non-associated chains. Broadly in line with IMGT annotations, most TCR beta V segments showed up in productive rearrangements about 87% or about 30% of the time in an earlier analysis of about 500 of the donors. At a false discovery rate of 0.05, a later analysis linked 15,000 to 20,000 TCR beta sequences to specific HLA alleles. The presence/absence analyses assumed that sequencing depth was roughly uniform across donors, and that assumption may not be true. Correlated functional status among segregating V segments might be attributable to linkage disequilibrium, but an unknown experimental factor could not be ruled out. Only TCR beta chains were sequenced in this cohort, and the absence of alpha or paired-chain data limited detectable features. According to a later analysis, parvovirus B19, influenza, CMV and Epstein-Barr virus appeared linked to several top co-occurrence clusters. In a later analysis, most CMV-associated TCR beta chains were found to appear HLA-restricted, with HLA associations seemingly driven largely by CMV exposure. Most TCR sequences were seen in very few donors, while some public TCRs were found in many individuals. V-gene and J-gene trimming of TCR beta chains was associated with a missense DCLRE1C variant in a later genetic analysis, and the association was replicated in an independent cohort. Because counts were too low, approximately 18 rarely observed V segments, including chromosome 9 orphons, were excluded from the earlier analysis of several hundred of the donors. Compared with the approximately 600-donor mean, donors in an Asian-associated ancestry cluster had fewer N-insertions in productive TCRs, according to a later genetic analysis. When HLA alleles, especially DR and DQ, strongly co-occurred, attributing TCR associations to individual alleles was difficult. A total of 150 to 200 TCR beta chains were listed by the study as associated with cytomegalovirus. For the cohort, immune exposure information was limited to CMV serostatus. HLA typing was unavailable for some donors at each locus, so association tests used only the typed subset. Some IMGT-functional V segments, including TRBV6-2 and TRBV6-3, could not be distinguished by the 87-base-pair reads and were therefore excluded. A cluster of highly shared sequence variants was judged likely to represent a technical artifact of the sequencing pipeline. In a later analysis, the rate of TCR association differed among HLA loci, with DRB1 alleles having the most associated TCRs and HLA-C alleles having the fewest. The authors suggested that the approach could potentially be extended to other disease states and immunological phenotypes. A further reported finding was that TCR beta sequences accurately predicted the HLA-A and HLA-B alleles for most subjects in the first cohort. In vitro tests confirmed that a few of the cytomegalovirus-associated TCR beta chains recognize cytomegalovirus antigens.

As encoded in the germline V gene, CDR1 is SGHTA while CDR2 is FQGNSA. Taken from cysteine to phenylalanine, the CDR3 has 14 residues. The read is trimmed to its CDR3 DNA, 42 bases read in frame from base 1. V is reduced by 1 base and J by 6 bases, leaving a spacing of 12 bases between them. Libraries were constructed by the immunoSEQ multiplex PCR assay. For the multiplex PCR, a mixture combining 60 forward primers for TCR Vbeta segments and 13 reverse primers for TCR Jbeta segments was used. The CDR3 region of rearranged TCR beta genes was amplified from genomic DNA with a multiplex PCR assay. The amplified TCR beta libraries were sequenced on the Illumina HiSeq System as 87-base-pair reads. Concerning the study's data processing: In a later analysis, roughly 80 million unique TCR beta chains were counted across the 650 to 700 repertoires, and around 11 million of these chains were shared by at least two donors. Raw reads were error-corrected and collapsed into unique sequences by a nearest-neighbor algorithm in which closely related sequences were merged to remove PCR and sequencing errors. V, D and J gene segments were assigned by aligning CDR3 sequences to IMGT reference sequences. For a sequence to be retained, a match of at least six nucleotides to both a V gene segment and a J gene segment was required. Rearrangements were classified as productive when the CDR3 lacked stop codons and remained in frame with V and J, and all other rearrangements were classified as non-productive. Following IMGT convention, CDR3 was defined as the stretch from the second conserved V-encoded cysteine up to the conserved J-encoded phenylalanine. The earlier analysis of about 590 of the donors excluded sequences that lacked an unambiguous match to a single V gene segment. An earlier analysis of a few hundred of the donors called V segments functional above 56.7% productive rearrangements and segregating when the between-donor standard deviation exceeded 5%. A statistical classification framework was built to diagnose cytomegalovirus status from the catalog of TCR beta chain sequences. In a later analysis, TCR nucleotide sequences were compared against IMGT/GENE-DB human TR gene sequences so that V and J genes could be assigned. Using the TCRdist pipeline, a later analysis assigned CDR3 sequences along with most-parsimonious VDJ recombination scenarios. A later analysis defined each TCR beta chain by its CDR3 amino acid sequence plus V-gene family, and excluded reads lacking a unique V-gene family. A later analysis removed roughly 590 highly shared, low-generation-probability nucleotide sequences to deal with suspected cross-contamination and a sequencing artifact. A later analysis calculated a clonal expansion index for each public chain from normalized within-repertoire ranks of inferred template counts. Generation probabilities in a later analysis came from a VDJ recombination model fitted to out-of-frame rearrangements, and those results were checked against IGoR. Hypergeometric tests were used in a later analysis to score TCR-TCR, TCR-HLA and TCR-CMV co-occurrence, with a repertoire-size bias correction applied to the TCR pairs. False discovery rates were estimated in a later analysis by permuting HLA or CMV assignments 20 times. A later analysis grouped co-occurring TCRs with DBSCAN, adding TCRdist sequence similarity when clustering within HLA-allele-positive subsets. Co-occurrence clustering excluded repertoires with fewer than 30,000 or more than 120,000 public chains, plus five with anomalous nucleotide sharing. Not all clones reach the TCRdb copy of this immuneACCESS table, which keeps in-frame sequences only. Checked studies attribute under half of the gap to unresolved V genes and leave the rest unexplained. V, J and clone size reflect that table, while D and trimming were determined from the DNA. The sample table records some 140,000 clones. Of the sample, 2% falls within the top ten clones.

The TCR sequence derives from a woman in her sixties or seventies in good health and CMV-seronegative. The chain couples TRBV7-2 to TRBJ1-2; the best D guess is TRBD1, with 6 bases matching. The specimen was PBMCs. CDR3 reads: CASSLDGAGDGYTF. The nucleotides read TGTGCCAGCAGCTTAGACGGGGCAGGGGATGGCTACACCTTC.